These 20 T cell receptor beta chains originate from one sample sequenced in a study of CD8 T cells in Susac syndrome. Random-hexamer reverse transcription was applied to about 0.5 to 1 ug RNA. One entry per CDR3 protein, called by TCRdb with MiXCR from the immunoSEQ multiplex PCR reads. The sample includes around 280,000 distinct CDR3 sequences, 90% to 95% of them seen just once. Sequencing was done on a sample of CD4+ T cells from PBMCs. These receptors came from a human donor with multiple sclerosis.

The chain recombines TRBV19 with TRBJ2-6; 7 positions match TRBD2. The CDR3 length is 16 residues. Losses at the gene ends were 3 bases for V and 9 bases for J; bases not matched to a gene: 11. CDR1 and CDR2 (germline): LNHDA, SQIVND (reference sequence). The CDR3 region is CASSMPVAGLDNVLTF. CDR3 nucleotide sequence: TGTGCCAGTAGTATGCCGGTAGCGGGCCTAGACAACGTCCTGACTTTC.

The CDR3 spells CASSSGLAEAYEQYF. CDR3 nucleotides: TGTGCCAGCAGCTCAGGACTAGCGGAGGCCTACGAGCAGTACTTC. The chain has TRBV5-4 and TRBJ2-7, with 10 positions matching TRBD2. Germline CDR1 reads SGHNT; CDR2 reads YYREEE (reference sequence). J was trimmed by 2 bases and V by 3 bases; bases with no gene match: 5. CDR3 length equals 15 residues.

The rearrangement links TRBV21-1 to TRBJ2-2; the table names TRBD1, a call not compared with the DNA. TRBV21-1 is recorded as a pseudogene. This CDR3 is built from 18 residues. CDR3 residues: CASSKKGPAAYNTGELFF. The CDR3 nucleotides read TGTGCCAGCAGCAAGAAAGGCCCCGCAGCCTATAACACCGGGGAGCTGTTTTTT.

The rearrangement uses TRBV5-1 and TRBJ2-5; 8 bases match TRBD2. This CDR3 is 15 amino acids long. Trimming at V came to 6 bases and at J to 4 bases, leaving 11 bases not matched to a gene. Germline CDR1 SGHRS, CDR2 YFSETQ. The CDR3 DNA reads as TGCGCCAGCACGGGCGGGGGGACGGCTGGAGAGACCCAGTACTTC. It specifies CASTGGGTAGETQYF.

The CDR3 nucleotides read TGTGCCAGCAGCGTAGGGGGCCTCGGCTTTAGCTCCTACAATGAGCAGTTCTTC. This translates into CASSVGGLGFSSYNEQFF. J is TRBJ2-1 and V is TRBV9, with D possibly matching TRBD1 (5 bases). Trimming took off 0 bases at V and 0 bases at J, with 16 bases between the two ends. Germline loops: CDR1 SGDLS, CDR2 YYNGEE. This CDR3 spans 18 amino acids.

V gene TRBV7-3 combines with J gene TRBJ2-7; tentatively, D is TRBD1 or TRBD2 (5 bases each). This CDR3 has 13 residues. Germline values: CDR1 SGHTA, CDR2 FQGTGA. V lost 1 base and J 5 bases, leaving 9 bases between the germline ends. CDR3 DNA: TGTGCCAGCAGCTTAAGTGGGACCGACGAGCAGTACTTC. Translating gives CASSLSGTDEQYF.

This chain uses TRBV10-2 with TRBJ2-3, with 12 bases aligning to TRBD2. Germline assignment: CDR1 WSHSY and CDR2 SAAADI. V lost 0 bases and J lost 6; bases outside the gene matches: 4. There are 16 residues in the CDR3. This CDR3 reads CASSESASGGADTQYF. The CDR3 DNA is TGCGCCAGCAGTGAGTCTGCTAGCGGGGGGGCCGATACGCAGTATTTT.

This clonotype appeared once. This rearrangement joins TRBV20-1 to TRBJ1-1, with D hard to call. Germline CDR1 and CDR2: DFQATT and SNEGSKA (reference sequence). V was trimmed by 1 base and J by 4 bases, leaving 16 bases between them. CDR3 length equals 15 residues. CDR3 DNA sequence: TGCAGTGCTAGAGGTCCGGGCAGACGAGGCACTGAAGCTTTCTTT. Translated: CSARGPGRRGTEAFF.

Note on this clonotype: This likely comes from a read error, as the CDR3 has no conserved phenylalanine or tryptophan at its end. The V call is TRBV6-2 or TRBV6-3, the J call TRBJ1-1, with D perhaps TRBD1 (5 bases). With 2 bases removed from V and 4 bases from J, the gap between germline ends came to 17 bases. The CDR3 spans 16 residues. Germline values: CDR1 MNHEY, CDR2 SVGEGT. This CDR3 reads CASSYEEGSFFTEAFL. CDR3 nucleotides: TGTGCCAGCAGTTACGAGGAGGGGTCTTTCTTCACTGAAGCTTTCTTG.

The J gene is TRBJ2-5, the V gene TRBV7-8; D uncertain. Trimming removed 1 base at V and 0 bases at J, with 12 bases between. Germline V gives CDR1 SGHVS, CDR2 FQNEAQ. The length of the CDR3 is 16 residues. In DNA form, the CDR3 reads TGTGCCAGCAGCTTAGTAGACCGGACGTACCAAGAGACCCAGTACTTC. Translated, it gives CASSLVDRTYQETQYF. Combining the CDR3 with reference TRBV7-8 and TRBJ2-5 gives the whole variable domain GAGVSQSPRYKVAKRGQDVALRCDPISGHVSLFWYQQALGQGPEFLTYFQNEAQLDKSGLPSDRFFAERPEGSVSTLKIQRTQQEDSAVYLCASSLVDRTYQETQYFGPGTRLLVL.

The chain joins TRBV20-1 to TRBJ1-1; D possibly corresponds to TRBD1 (5 bases). Germline CDR1 and CDR2: DFQATT and SNEGSKA (reference sequence). Trimming pared 4 bases from V and 0 bases from J, leaving 6 bases between. The CDR3 runs 12 residues. The CDR3 sequence is CSATRVNTEAFF. CDR3 DNA: TGCAGTGCTACCAGGGTGAACACTGAAGCTTTCTTT.

The V call is TRBV7-2, the J call TRBJ2-1, with 12 positions matching TRBD2. CDR3 length: 17 amino acids. Germline-derived CDR1 and CDR2 are SGHTA and FQGNSA. Unmatched junction bases numbered 8, after V lost 7 bases and J lost 1 base. CDR3 sequence: CASIPVLAGGSYNEQFF. CDR3 coding DNA: TGTGCCAGCATCCCCGTCCTAGCGGGGGGGTCCTACAATGAGCAGTTCTTC.

This clonotype has more than one count but fewer than ten. The V and J genes are TRBV18 and TRBJ1-2, with TRBD1 as a possible D gene (5 bases). Trimming cost V 3 bases and J 4 bases, with 6 bases left between them. The CDR3 runs 12 residues. Per the germline V gene, CDR1 is KGHSH and CDR2 is LQKENI. The CDR3 nucleotides read TGTGCCAGCTCACCCGACAGCTATGGCTACACCTTC. This translates into CASSPDSYGYTF.

The chain is built from TRBV19 and TRBJ2-5, with TRBD1 matching over 8 bases. The CDR3 sequence is 15 residues long. Trimming removed 4 bases from V and 1 base from J; junction bases left unmatched: 5. Germline-derived CDR1 and CDR2 are LNHDA and SQIVND (reference sequence). CDR3 nucleotide sequence: TGTGCCAGTAGTAAGCCCGGACAGGGCCAAGAGACCCAGTACTTC. Residues: CASSKPGQGQETQYF.

This clonotype was seen once. This chain connects TRBV2 to TRBJ2-1; 10 nucleotides line up with TRBD2. Germline-derived CDR1 and CDR2 are SNHLY and FYNNEI. V dropped 6 bases and J dropped 4; count of bases not matched to a gene: 6. The CDR3 loop spans 15 amino acids. CDR3 loop: CASSLEREGYNEQFF. The CDR3, as DNA: TGTGCCAGCAGCCTCGAGCGGGAGGGATACAATGAGCAGTTCTTC. Filled out from reference TRBV2 and TRBJ2-1, the complete variable domain reads EPEVTQTPSHQVTQMGQEVILRCVPISNHLYFYWYRQILGQKVEFLVSFYNNEISEKSEIFDDQFSVERPDGSNFTLKIRSTKLEDSAMYFCASSLEREGYNEQFFGPGTRLTVL.

This chain uses TRBV20-1 with TRBJ2-1, with 7 bases that match TRBD2. Unmatched junction bases numbered 10, after V lost 5 bases and J lost 6 bases. The length of the CDR3 is 14 residues. Germline CDR1 and CDR2: DFQATT and SNEGSKA (reference sequence). The CDR3 region is CSAGGVTGSNEQFF. The CDR3 DNA is TGCAGTGCTGGGGGGGTAACGGGTAGCAATGAGCAGTTCTTC.

The rearrangement links TRBV7-2 to TRBJ1-2; 9 nucleotides align to TRBD1. V was pared by 5 bases and J by 0 bases, with 10 bases of the junction left unmatched. Germline CDR1 is SGHTA and CDR2 is FQGNSA. This CDR3 is 17 amino acids long. CDR3 nucleotides: TGTGCCAGCAGCAAAGGACAGGGGAATCTAGCTAACTATGGCTACACCTTC. This encodes CASSKGQGNLANYGYTF.

The genes are TRBV27 and TRBJ2-7, with a tentative D call TRBD1 (5 bases). The CDR3 loop spans 14 amino acids. Germline lookup yields CDR1 MNHEY and CDR2 SMNVEV (reference sequence). Deletions cut 4 bases from V and 0 bases from J, with 10 bases between. CDR3 sequence (DNA): TGTGCCAGCAGTTCCTACCAGGGCTCCTACGAGCAGTACTTC. Protein: CASSSYQGSYEQYF.

This chain connects TRBV19 to TRBJ1-4; no clear D gene. Germline-derived CDR1 and CDR2 are LNHDA and SQIVND (reference sequence). There are 17 residues in the CDR3. V lost 1 base to trimming and J lost 0 bases, with 12 bases between them. The CDR3: CASSIVAAAATNEKLFF. The CDR3 bases are TGTGCCAGTAGTATAGTAGCGGCGGCTGCAACTAATGAAAAACTGTTTTTT.

V is TRBV6-5 and J is TRBJ2-5, with TRBD2 identical over 9 bases. Unmatched junction bases numbered 15, after V lost 5 bases and J lost 5 bases. Germline lookup yields CDR1 MNHEY and CDR2 SVGAGI. The CDR3 has 17 amino acids. CDR3 nucleotides: TGTGCCAGCAGTCACCGTCTCGTAGCGGGAGTAGTGGAGACCCAGTACTTC. Its translation is CASSHRLVAGVVETQYF.